This entry lists 10 T cell receptor beta chains sequenced from one sample in a study of cytomegalovirus exposure and HLA in healthy donors. The PCR was carried out with 60 Vbeta primers and 13 Jbeta primers. Data came from immunoSEQ multiplex PCR; TCRdb stores just in-frame clones and leaves some out. Of 150,000 or so clones in the sample, 75% are singletons; the top ten hold around 11%. Sequenced input: PBMCs. The source is a man between 18 and 35 years old in good health and CMV-seropositive.

The V and J genes are TRBV27 and TRBJ1-2; D call uncertain. Germline CDR1 MNHEY, CDR2 SMNVEV (reference sequence). This CDR3 is built from 14 residues. V was trimmed by 2 bases and J by 4 bases, leaving 11 bases between them. Here the CDR3 DNA reads TGTGCCAGCAGTTTAAATCGGGTGGGCTATGGCTACACCTTC. Translating it yields CASSLNRVGYGYTF.

The V call is TRBV15, the J call TRBJ2-2, with a tentative D call TRBD2 (6 bases). Germline CDR1 reads LNHNV; CDR2 reads YYDKDF (reference sequence). This CDR3 is 17 amino acids long. V lost 0 bases to trimming and J lost 0 bases, with 11 bases between them. CDR3 sequence (DNA): TGTGCCACCAGCAGAGAAAGATTAGCGGCGAACACCGGGGAGCTGTTTTTT. Translating it yields CATSRERLAANTGELFF.

The chain has TRBV11-2 and TRBJ1-1, with TRBD1 matching over 11 bases. The junction had 9 bases not matched to a gene; V was cut back by 5 bases and J by 7 bases. The CDR3 contains 15 residues. CDR1 is SGHAT, CDR2 FQNNGV, per germline. CDR3 sequence reads: CASSPPGQGACEAFF. Here the CDR3 DNA reads TGTGCCAGCAGCCCACCAGGACAGGGGGCTTGTGAAGCTTTCTTT.

V usage is TRBV28 and J usage is TRBJ2-7; 9 nucleotides match TRBD1. Germline CDR1 reads MDHEN; CDR2 reads SYDVKM. Unmatched junction bases numbered 10, after V lost 6 bases and J lost 4 bases. The CDR3 is 15 residues long. The CDR3 protein is CASSSSGTGWYEQYF. DNA for the CDR3: TGTGCCAGCAGCTCCTCCGGGACAGGGTGGTACGAGCAGTACTTC. Full variable domain (rest looked up from reference TRBV28 and TRBJ2-7): DVKVTQSSRYLVKRTGEKVFLECVQDMDHENMFWYRQDPGLGLRLIYFSYDVKMKEKGDIPEGYSVSREKKERFSLILESASTNQTSMYLCASSSSGTGWYEQYFGPGTRLTVT.

Comments on this clone: Compared with germline, one end of the junction differs, possibly owing to a read error. The chain has TRBV5-4 and TRBJ2-1; the match to TRBD2 covers 13 bases. CDR1 is SGHNT, CDR2 YYREEE, per germline (reference sequence). The CDR3 loop spans 16 amino acids. CDR3 bases: TGTGCCCGCAGCTCAACGACTAGCGGGAGGAGGAGTGAGCAGTTCTTC. It is translated as CARSSTTSGRRSEQFF.

This clone appeared a few times. An end of the junction does not agree with germline; a read error may underlie this. The CDR3 spells CASSPQRRTSGPETQYF. CDR3 bases: TGTGCTAGCAGCCCCCAGCGTAGGACTAGCGGGCCAGAGACCCAGTACTTC. The rearrangement uses TRBV7-7 and TRBJ2-5, with 11 bases matching TRBD2. Looked up from germline, CDR1 is SSHAT and CDR2 is FNYEAQ (reference sequence). The CDR3 covers 17 residues.

The gene calls are TRBV29-1 and TRBJ2-1; 8 nucleotides agree with TRBD2. The CDR3 has 14 amino acids. J lost 8 bases, V lost 6 bases, and 12 bases had no gene match. The V gene's germline CDR1 is SQVTM and CDR2 ANQGSEA. The CDR3 here is CSVLLAADGDEQFF. The CDR3 nucleotides read TGCAGCGTCCTACTAGCGGCCGATGGCGATGAGCAGTTCTTC.

The V and J genes are TRBV5-1 and TRBJ2-5, with D unresolved. V was pared by 0 bases and J by 4 bases, with 13 bases between. CDR1 is SGHRS and CDR2 is YFSETQ in the germline V gene. The CDR3 is 15 residues long. The CDR3 nucleotides read TGCGCCAGCAGCTTGGAATTGAGGTTAGGAGAGACCCAGTACTTC. It translates to CASSLELRLGETQYF.

The chain links TRBV9 to TRBJ1-3; TRBD1 might be the D (6 bases). This CDR3 is built from 16 residues. CDR1 is SGDLS and CDR2 is YYNGEE in the germline V gene. With 2 bases removed from V and 2 bases from J, the gap between germline ends came to 14 bases. CDR3 loop: CASSVKGGATGNTIYF. For the CDR3, the DNA is TGTGCCAGCAGCGTTAAGGGGGGGGCGACTGGAAACACCATATATTTT.

This clone is a singleton in its sample. The V gene is TRBV19, the J gene TRBJ2-7, with D perhaps matching TRBD2 (5 bases). The CDR3 has 15 residues. Germline V CDR1 and CDR2: LNHDA, SQIVND (reference sequence). The V end was cut by 8 bases, the J end by 0 bases, with 17 bases between. CDR3 in DNA: TGTGCCAGTCGACCCCAGGTGGGGAGCTCCTACGAGCAGTACTTC. Its protein product is CASRPQVGSSYEQYF.